This T cell receptor beta chain is drawn from a study of OX40 agonist ivuxolimab in advanced cancers. About the full investigation: Ivuxolimab was an agonistic, fully human IgG2 monoclonal antibody directed against OX40 (CD134), a costimulatory receptor. Intravenous ivuxolimab was administered to patients every 2 weeks at six dose levels: 0.01, 0.1, 0.3, 1.5, 3 and 10 mg/kg. Of the roughly 50 dose-escalation patients, hepatocellular carcinoma was present in about 20, melanoma in approximately 15, renal cell carcinoma in 9 and head and neck cancer in 9. In the dose-escalation cohort, about four fifths of patients were male, and the mean age was roughly 56 years with a range of about 20 to 80. Prior anti-PD-1, anti-PD-L1 or anti-CTLA-4 therapy was permitted, and checkpoint inhibitors had been received by about two fifths of dose-escalation patients. Partial responses occurred in three dose-escalation patients: two with cutaneous melanoma and one with hepatocellular carcinoma. Peripheral TCRbeta sequencing was intended to test whether TCR sequence diversity was altered and clonal T-cell expansion was caused by ivuxolimab. The paper covers the monotherapy dose-escalation part of the phase I ivuxolimab trial, which included N of about 50 patients. Findings and caveats that apply to the study as a whole: At doses of 0.1 to 3.0 mg/kg, clonal expansion of both CD4+ and CD8+ blood T cells was observed from baseline to week 6. In partial responders in the 0.1-3.0 mg/kg groups, normalized peripheral clonal expansion was found to be among the lowest, especially among CD8+ T cells. Which antigens the clonally expanded peripheral T cells were specific for was not determined. After ivuxolimab, more expanded clones were found on average in CD8+ T cells than in CD4+ T cells. Low levels of normalized T-cell clonal expansion were also shown by some nonresponding patients.

Genomic DNA was isolated from the sorted cells so that the TCRbeta CDR3 region could be sequenced. TCRbeta CDR3 regions were sequenced using the immunoSEQ Assay. TCRdb mirrors the immuneACCESS table, restricted to in-frame sequences. Some clones are absent from its copies; in checked studies, under half trace to an unresolved V gene, and the reason for the others is unknown. A total of around 62,000 clones appear in this sample, around 81% of them only once. The ten largest clonotypes hold about 4.5% of the sample. CDR1 MDHEN and CDR2 SYDVKM were looked up in the germline V gene. V gives up 3 bases and J gives up 6 bases, and the segment between their germline ends measures 11 bases. The CDR3 runs 13 amino acids, cysteine and phenylalanine included. Only the CDR3 DNA is retained, 39 bases long and in frame from the first base. As for this clone: The clone's antigen remains unknown. The sample holds no much larger clone one base away, and base qualities are not on file.

The trial excluded patients who had a history of autoimmune disease or who were on systemic immunosuppression. Peripheral blood for TCR sequencing was collected from all dose cohorts at baseline, on cycle 4 day 1, and on cycle 7 day 1. The samples were taken from a phase I, first-in-human, multicenter, open-label dose-escalation trial of ivuxolimab. Adults with locally advanced or metastatic melanoma, renal cell, hepatocellular, or head and neck squamous cell carcinoma were enrolled in the trial. Before TCR sequencing, CD4+ T cells and CD8+ T cells from peripheral blood were sorted into separate populations.

This specimen consisted of CD4+ or CD8+ T cells sorted from blood, obtained in a trial of the OX40 agonist ivuxolimab. The rearrangement combines TRBV28 with TRBJ1-2, with an unclear D gene assignment. The sequence came from an adult with an advanced solid tumor such as melanoma, head and neck, liver or kidney cancer. The DNA sequence is given as TGTGCCAGCAGTTTGCGAGGGATCGATGGCTACACCTTC. This is translated as CASSLRGIDGYTF.